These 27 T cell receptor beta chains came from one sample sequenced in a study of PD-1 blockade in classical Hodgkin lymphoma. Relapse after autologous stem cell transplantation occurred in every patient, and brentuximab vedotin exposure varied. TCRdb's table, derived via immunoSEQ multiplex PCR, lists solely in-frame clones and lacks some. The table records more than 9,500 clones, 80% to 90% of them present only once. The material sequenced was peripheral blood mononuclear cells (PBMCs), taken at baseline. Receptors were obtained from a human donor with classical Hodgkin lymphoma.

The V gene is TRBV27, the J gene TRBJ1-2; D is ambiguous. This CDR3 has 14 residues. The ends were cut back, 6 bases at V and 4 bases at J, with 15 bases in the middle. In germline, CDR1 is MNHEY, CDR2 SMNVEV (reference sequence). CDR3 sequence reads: CASRSLGRFYGYTF. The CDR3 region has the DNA TGTGCCAGCAGATCACTTGGGAGATTCTATGGCTACACCTTC.

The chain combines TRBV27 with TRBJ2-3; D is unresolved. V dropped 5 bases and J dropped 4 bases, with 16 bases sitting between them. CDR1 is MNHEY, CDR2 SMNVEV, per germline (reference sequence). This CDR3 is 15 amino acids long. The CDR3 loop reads CASSHPPSSSDTQYF. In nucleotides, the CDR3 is TGTGCCAGCAGTCACCCTCCCAGCAGCTCAGATACGCAGTATTTT.

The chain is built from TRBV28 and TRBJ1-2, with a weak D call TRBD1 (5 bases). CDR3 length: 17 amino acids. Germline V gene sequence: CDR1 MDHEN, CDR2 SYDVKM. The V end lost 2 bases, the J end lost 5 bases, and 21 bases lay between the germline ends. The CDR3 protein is CASSLGVGVAGPYGYTF. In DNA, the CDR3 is TGTGCCAGCAGTTTAGGGGTGGGGGTGGCTGGGCCGTATGGCTACACCTTC.

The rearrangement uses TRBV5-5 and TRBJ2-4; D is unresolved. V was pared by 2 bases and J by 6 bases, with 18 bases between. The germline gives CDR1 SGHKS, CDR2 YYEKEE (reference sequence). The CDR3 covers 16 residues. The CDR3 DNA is TGTGCCAGCAGCTTAGACATTCGGCAGTTGGGAAACATTCAGTACTTC. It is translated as CASSLDIRQLGNIQYF.

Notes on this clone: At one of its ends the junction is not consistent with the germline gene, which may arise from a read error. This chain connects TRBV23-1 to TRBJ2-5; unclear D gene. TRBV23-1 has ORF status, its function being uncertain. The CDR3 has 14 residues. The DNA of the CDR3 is TGCGCCAGCAGTACACAGACGAGCCGAGAGGCCCAGTACTTC. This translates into CASSTQTSREAQYF.

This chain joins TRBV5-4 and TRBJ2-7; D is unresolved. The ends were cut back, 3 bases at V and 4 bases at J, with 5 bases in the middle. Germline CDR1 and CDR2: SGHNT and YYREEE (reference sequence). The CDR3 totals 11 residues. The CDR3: CASSSHYEQYF. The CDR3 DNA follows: TGTGCCAGCAGCTCGCATTACGAGCAGTACTTC. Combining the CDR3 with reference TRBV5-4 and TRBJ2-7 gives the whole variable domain ETGVTQSPTHLIKTRGQQVTLRCSSQSGHNTVSWYQQALGQGPQFIFQYYREEENGRGNFPPRFSGLQFPNYSSELNVNALELDDSALYLCASSSHYEQYFGPGTRLTVT.

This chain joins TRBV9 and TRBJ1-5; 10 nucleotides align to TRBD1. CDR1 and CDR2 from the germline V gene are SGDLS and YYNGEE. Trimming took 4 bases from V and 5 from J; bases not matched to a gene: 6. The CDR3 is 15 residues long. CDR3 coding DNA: TGTGCCAGCAGCCCTTCGACAGGGGGCTATCAGCCCCAGCATTTT. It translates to CASSPSTGGYQPQHF.

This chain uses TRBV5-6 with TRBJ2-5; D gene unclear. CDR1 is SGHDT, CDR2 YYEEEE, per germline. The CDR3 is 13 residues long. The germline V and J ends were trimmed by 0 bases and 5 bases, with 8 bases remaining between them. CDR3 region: CASSLEGAETQYF. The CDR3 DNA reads TGTGCCAGCAGCTTGGAGGGTGCGGAGACCCAGTACTTC.

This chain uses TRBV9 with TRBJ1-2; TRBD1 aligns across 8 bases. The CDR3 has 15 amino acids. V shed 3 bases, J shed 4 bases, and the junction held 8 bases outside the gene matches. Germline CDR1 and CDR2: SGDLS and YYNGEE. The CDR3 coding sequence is TGTGCCAGCAGCGGCTCATACAGGGGGACCTATGGCTACACCTTC. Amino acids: CASSGSYRGTYGYTF.

CDR3 nucleotide sequence: TGCGCCAGCAGCCAATTCGACACGAGCTCCTACGAGCAGTACTTC. Residues: CASSQFDTSSYEQYF. The chain is built from TRBV4-1 and TRBJ2-7; the D is unclear. Germline CDR1 and CDR2: MGHRA and YSYEKL. Trimming took off 2 bases at V and 0 bases at J, with 11 bases between the two ends. The CDR3 spans 15 residues.

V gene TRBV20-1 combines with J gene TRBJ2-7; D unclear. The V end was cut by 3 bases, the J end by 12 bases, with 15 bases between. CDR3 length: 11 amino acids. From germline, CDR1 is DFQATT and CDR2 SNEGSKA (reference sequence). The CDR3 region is CSASLAGLGYF. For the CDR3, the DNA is TGCAGTGCTAGTTTGGCTGGGTTGGGGTACTTC.

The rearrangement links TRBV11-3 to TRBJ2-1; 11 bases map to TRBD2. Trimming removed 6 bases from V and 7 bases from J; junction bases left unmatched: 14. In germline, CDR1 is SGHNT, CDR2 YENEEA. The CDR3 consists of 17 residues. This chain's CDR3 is CASSLEVAGGPRNEQFF. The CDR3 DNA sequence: TGTGCCAGCAGTCTCGAGGTAGCGGGGGGGCCTCGGAATGAGCAGTTCTTC. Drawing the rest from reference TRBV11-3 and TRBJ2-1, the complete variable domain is EAGVVQSPRYKIIEKKQPVAFWCNPISGHNTLYWYLQNLGQGPELLIRYENEEAVDDSQLPKDRFSAERLKGVDSTLKIQPAELGDSAVYLCASSLEVAGGPRNEQFFGPGTRLTVL.

The CDR3 nucleotides are TGTGCCAGCAGCCAAGGGCACAGGGGCTCTGGAAACACCATATATTTT. As protein: CASSQGHRGSGNTIYF. The rearrangement links TRBV14 to TRBJ1-3, with 7 bases aligning to TRBD1. Trimming removed 1 base from V and 0 bases from J; junction bases left unmatched: 3. The germline CDR1 and CDR2 sequences are SGHDN and FVKESK. The CDR3 contains 16 residues.

The CDR3 DNA reads as TGTGCCCCATCGGACAGGGGGAACGGCTACACCTTC. Amino acid sequence: CAPSDRGNGYTF. J is TRBJ1-2 and V is TRBV10-3, with 10 positions matching TRBD1. The germline V gene has CDR1 ENHRY and CDR2 SYGVKD. V gave up 11 bases and J gave up 8 bases; unmatched junction bases: 8. This CDR3 has 12 amino acids.

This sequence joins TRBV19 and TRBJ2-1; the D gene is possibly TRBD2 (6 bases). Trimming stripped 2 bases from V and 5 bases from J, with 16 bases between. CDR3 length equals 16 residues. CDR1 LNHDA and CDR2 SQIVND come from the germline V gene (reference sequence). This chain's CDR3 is CASSIPRGTLNNEQFF. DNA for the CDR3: TGTGCCAGTAGTATACCCCGGGGGACCCTCAACAATGAGCAGTTCTTC.

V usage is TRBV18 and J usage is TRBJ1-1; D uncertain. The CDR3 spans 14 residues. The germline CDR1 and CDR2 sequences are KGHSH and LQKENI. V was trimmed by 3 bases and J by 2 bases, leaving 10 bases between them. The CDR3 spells CASSPVFGNTEAFF. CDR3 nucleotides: TGTGCCAGCTCACCGGTTTTTGGCAACACTGAAGCTTTCTTT.

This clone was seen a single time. CDR3 bases: TGTGCCAGCAGCTTGCTCTCCAACTATGGCTACACCTTC. Its translation is CASSLLSNYGYTF. V is TRBV5-5 and J is TRBJ1-2; D remains ambiguous. V gave up 1 base and J gave up 2 bases, with 6 bases separating them. In germline, CDR1 is SGHKS, CDR2 YYEKEE (reference sequence). This CDR3 contains 13 residues.

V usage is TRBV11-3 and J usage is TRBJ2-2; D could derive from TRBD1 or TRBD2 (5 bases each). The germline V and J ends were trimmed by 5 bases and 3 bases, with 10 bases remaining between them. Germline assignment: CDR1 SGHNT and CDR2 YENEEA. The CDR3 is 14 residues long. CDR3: CASSRDGDTGELFF. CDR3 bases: TGTGCCAGCAGCCGGGACGGAGACACCGGGGAGCTGTTTTTT.

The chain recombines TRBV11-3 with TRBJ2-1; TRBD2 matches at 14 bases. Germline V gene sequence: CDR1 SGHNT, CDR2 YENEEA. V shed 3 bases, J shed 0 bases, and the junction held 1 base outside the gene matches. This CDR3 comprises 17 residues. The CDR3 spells CASSLGLAGDSYNEQFF. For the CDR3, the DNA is TGTGCCAGCAGCTTGGGACTAGCGGGGGACTCCTACAATGAGCAGTTCTTC.

This CDR3 is CASSSLLGTVKETQYF. The CDR3 region has the DNA TGTGCCAGCAGCTCCTTGCTCGGGACAGTTAAAGAGACCCAGTACTTC. The chain employs TRBV7-9 and TRBJ2-5, with 7 positions matching TRBD1. Germline lookup yields CDR1 SEHNR and CDR2 FQNEAQ (reference sequence). Trimming at V came to 4 bases and at J to 3 bases, leaving 11 bases not matched to a gene. The CDR3 consists of 16 residues.

CDR3 nucleotide sequence: TGTGCCAGCAATATGGGCTTGTTGGAAGCTTTCTTT. Translated, it gives CASNMGLLEAFF. The chain links TRBV2 to TRBJ1-1; no reliable D call. The germline V gene has CDR1 SNHLY and CDR2 FYNNEI. The CDR3 has 12 amino acids. V lost 7 bases to trimming and J lost 8 bases, with 14 bases between them.

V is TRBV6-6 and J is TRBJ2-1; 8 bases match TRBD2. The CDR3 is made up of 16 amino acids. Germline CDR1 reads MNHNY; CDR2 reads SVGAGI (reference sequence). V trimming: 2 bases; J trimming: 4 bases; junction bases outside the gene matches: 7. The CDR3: CASSYPLAGSYNEQFF. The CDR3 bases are TGTGCCAGCAGTTACCCTCTAGCGGGTTCTTACAATGAGCAGTTCTTC.

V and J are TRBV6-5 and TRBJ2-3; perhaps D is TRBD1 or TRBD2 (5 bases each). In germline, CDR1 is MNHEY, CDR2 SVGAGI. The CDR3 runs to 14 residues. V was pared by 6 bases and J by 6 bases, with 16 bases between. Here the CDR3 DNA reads TGTGCCAGCAGCAAGACTCTGGGGGAGGATACGCAGTATTTT. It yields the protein CASSKTLGEDTQYF.

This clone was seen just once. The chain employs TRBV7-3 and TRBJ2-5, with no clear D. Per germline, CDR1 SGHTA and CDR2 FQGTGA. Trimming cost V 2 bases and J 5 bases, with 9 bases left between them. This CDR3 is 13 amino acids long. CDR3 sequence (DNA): TGTGCCAGCAGCTTATCCAAGAGTGAGACCCAGTACTTC. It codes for CASSLSKSETQYF. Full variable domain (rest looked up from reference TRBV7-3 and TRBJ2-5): GAGVSQTPSNKVTEKGKYVELRCDPISGHTALYWYRQSLGQGPEFLIYFQGTGAADDSGLPNDRFFAVRPEGSVSTLKIQRTERGDSAVYLCASSLSKSETQYFGPGTRLLVL.

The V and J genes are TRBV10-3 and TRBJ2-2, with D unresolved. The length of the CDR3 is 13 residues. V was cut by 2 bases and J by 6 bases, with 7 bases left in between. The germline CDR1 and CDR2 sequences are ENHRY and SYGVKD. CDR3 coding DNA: TGTGCCATCAGTGAGGCATCCCCCGGGGAGCTGTTTTTT. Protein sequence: CAISEASPGELFF.

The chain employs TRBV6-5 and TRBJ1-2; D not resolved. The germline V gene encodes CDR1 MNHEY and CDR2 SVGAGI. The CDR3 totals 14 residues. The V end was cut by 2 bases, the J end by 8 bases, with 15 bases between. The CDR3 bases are TGTGCCAGCAGTTACCTGGGCACTCCGGGAGGCTACACCTTC. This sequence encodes CASSYLGTPGGYTF.

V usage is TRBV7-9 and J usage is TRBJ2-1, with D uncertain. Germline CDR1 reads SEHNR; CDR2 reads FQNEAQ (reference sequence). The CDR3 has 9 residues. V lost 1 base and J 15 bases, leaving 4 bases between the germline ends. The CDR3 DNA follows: TGTGCCAGCAGCTTAGACATGTTCTTC. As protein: CASSLDMFF.